This entry lists 13 T cell receptor beta chains sequenced from one sample in a study of cytomegalovirus exposure and HLA in healthy donors. Use of 60 Vbeta and 13 Jbeta primers characterized the PCR. Here immunoSEQ multiplex PCR was the method, and the copy in TCRdb shows in-frame clones only, minus some. This sample has 100,000 to 150,000 clones, with roughly 80% found just once. Sequencing was carried out using PBMCs. The receptors stem from a man between 18 and 35 years old in good health and CMV-seronegative.

V usage is TRBV11-2 and J usage is TRBJ1-6, with D possibly TRBD1 on 5 matching bases. Looked up from germline, CDR1 is SGHAT and CDR2 is FQNNGV. The CDR3 has 15 amino acids. Trimming removed 4 bases from V and 7 bases from J, with 14 bases in between. The CDR3 region is CASSSAGPGNSPLHF. CDR3 nucleotide sequence: TGTGCCAGCAGCTCTGCAGGGCCTGGAAATTCACCCCTCCACTTT.

CDR3 coding DNA: TGTGCTAGTGGTCCCCCTGTCTTTAACAATGAGCAGTTCTTC. Residues: CASGPPVFNNEQFF. The chain uses TRBV12-5 and TRBJ2-1; D ambiguous. Trimming took 5 bases from V and 5 from J, leaving 13 bases between them. The CDR3 totals 14 residues. CDR1 LGHNT and CDR2 FRNRAP come from the germline V gene.

The genes are TRBV2 and TRBJ1-2; 9 bases align to TRBD1. The CDR3 consists of 14 residues. The germline gives CDR1 SNHLY, CDR2 FYNNEI. V shed 6 bases and J 1 base; nucleotides not matched to a gene: 3. CDR3 sequence (DNA): TGTGCCAGCAGCGGGACAGGGTTTAACTATGGCTACACCTTC. Translation: CASSGTGFNYGYTF.

The V gene is TRBV27, the J gene TRBJ1-1, with 8 bases aligning to TRBD1. Losses at the gene ends were 1 base for V and 10 bases for J; bases not matched to a gene: 8. Per the germline V gene, CDR1 is MNHEY and CDR2 is SMNVEV (reference sequence). The CDR3 has 14 residues. The CDR3 reads CASSLFQGAGRAFF. CDR3 nucleotide sequence: TGTGCCAGCAGTTTATTTCAGGGGGCGGGGAGAGCTTTCTTT.

The chain carries TRBV7-2 and TRBJ2-3; TRBD2 aligns across 9 bases. With V trimmed by 0 bases and J by 3 bases, 1 base remained unmatched. CDR1 and CDR2 from the germline V gene are SGHTA and FQGNSA. CDR3 length equals 15 residues. The CDR3 coding sequence is TGTGCCAGCAGCTTAGCTAGCGGGGGAACAGATACGCAGTATTTT. It specifies CASSLASGGTDTQYF.

This clone appeared once. V usage is TRBV2 and J usage is TRBJ2-1; 11 nucleotides match TRBD1. The CDR3 has 18 amino acids. Germline CDR1 is SNHLY and CDR2 is FYNNEI. V gave up 3 bases and J gave up 8 bases; unmatched junction bases: 15. CDR3 sequence (DNA): TGTGCCAGCAGTGACTGGACAGGGGGCTTCACCTACAACGATGAGCAGTTCTTC. Translation gives CASSDWTGGFTYNDEQFF.

In its sample, this clone was seen once. The V and J genes are TRBV4-3 and TRBJ2-3, with D possibly matching TRBD2 (6 bases). This CDR3 region has 15 residues. V shed 4 bases and J shed 2 bases, with 13 bases lying between them. In germline, CDR1 is LGHNA, CDR2 YSLEER. CDR3 in amino acids: CASSPHPGVTDTQYF. The CDR3 DNA reads TGCGCCAGCAGCCCCCATCCGGGGGTCACAGATACGCAGTATTTT.

This rearrangement joins TRBV9 to TRBJ2-1; TRBD1 is a possible D gene (5 bases). Germline V lookup: CDR1 SGDLS, CDR2 YYNGEE. V was pared by 3 bases and J by 8 bases, with 18 bases between. CDR3 length: 15 amino acids. The CDR3 coding sequence is TGTGCCAGCAGCGGGAAAAGGGGATTCTTGGATGAGCAGTTCTTC. Encoded protein: CASSGKRGFLDEQFF.

CDR3 amino acids: CASSWGGHRANSPLHF. The CDR3 bases are TGTGCCAGTAGTTGGGGAGGGCACAGGGCGAATTCACCCCTCCACTTT. This chain links TRBV19 with TRBJ1-6, with D tentatively TRBD1 (6 bases). V was trimmed by 5 bases and J by 7 bases, leaving 18 bases between them. The germline V gene has CDR1 LNHDA and CDR2 SQIVND (reference sequence). CDR3 length: 16 amino acids.

The CDR3 DNA reads as TGTGCCAGCAGTGAGTGGGCCGCCGGTGACGGAGGGGCTGAAGCTTTCTTT. This codes for CASSEWAAGDGGAEAFF. V and J are TRBV7-9 and TRBJ1-1; the D gene is possibly TRBD1 (5 bases). CDR1 is SEHNR, CDR2 FQNEAQ, per germline (reference sequence). This CDR3 region has 17 residues. V shed 6 bases and J shed 6 bases, with 26 bases lying between them.

The gene calls are TRBV6-5 and TRBJ1-6; D is unclear. V was trimmed by 3 bases and J by 0 bases, leaving 6 bases between them. The CDR3 has 15 residues. Germline values: CDR1 MNHEY, CDR2 SVGAGI. CDR3 nucleotide sequence: TGTGCCAGCAGTTATCGGAGCTCCTATAATTCACCCCTCCACTTT. Translation: CASSYRSSYNSPLHF.

This clone was counted a single time. The chain has TRBV7-3 and TRBJ2-1, with 13 positions matching TRBD2. The CDR3 is made up of 16 amino acids. Trimming removed 2 bases from V and 6 bases from J; junction bases left unmatched: 4. CDR1 and CDR2 (germline): SGHTA, FQGTGA. For the CDR3, the DNA is TGTGCCAGCAGCTTAGGGGGACTAGCGGGACTCAATGAGCAGTTCTTC. Translating it yields CASSLGGLAGLNEQFF. Full variable domain (rest looked up from reference TRBV7-3 and TRBJ2-1): GAGVSQTPSNKVTEKGKYVELRCDPISGHTALYWYRQSLGQGPEFLIYFQGTGAADDSGLPNDRFFAVRPEGSVSTLKIQRTERGDSAVYLCASSLGGLAGLNEQFFGPGTRLTVL.

In this sample, this clone turned up once. The rearrangement links TRBV9 to TRBJ1-2; TRBD1 matches at 9 bases. Germline trimming cut 0 bases from V and 5 bases from J; bases unmatched to any gene: 5. CDR1 and CDR2 from the germline V gene are SGDLS and YYNGEE. There are 15 residues in the CDR3. This chain's CDR3 is CASSVATGGKYGYTF. DNA of the CDR3: TGTGCCAGCAGCGTAGCTACAGGGGGCAAATATGGCTACACCTTC.